This T cell receptor (beta chain) was profiled in a study of regulatory T cells in long-lasting Graves disease. Overall study results and limits: More public clonotypes were shared by persistent patients (around 3,000) than by new patients (roughly 930). TCR diversity in persistent Graves' patients was below that of newly diagnosed ones.

Construction of TCR beta libraries relied on iRepertoire HTBI primers and on Arm-PCR targeting CDR3 regions. TCRdb used MiXCR to reprocess the multiplex PCR reads, holding one entry per CDR3 protein. Here the sample spans 400,000 or so distinct CDR3 sequences, less than 25% being singletons. Noted time point: persistent/refractory GD, antithyroid drugs over 5 years with positive TRAb. RNA from PBMCs was the source of the TCR library. The peripheral blood volume drawn was around 10 milliliters, and it was collected into EDTA tubes. Details on this clonotype: Antigen: not known. A read error is possible here, since a much larger clone lies one base away.

Germline-derived CDR1 and CDR2 are MNHEY and SMNVEV (reference sequence). The length of the CDR3 is 15 residues. This receptor was obtained from a female donor with Graves disease. The V call is TRBV27, the J call TRBJ1-2, with D possibly being TRBD1 (6 bases). The sample here was peripheral blood mononuclear cells (PBMCs), taken when the disease was refractory, from a patient treated with antithyroid drugs. The CDR3 DNA follows: TGTGCCAGCAGTTTGGTACCGGGACACCTAGATGGCCACACCTTC. As protein: CASSLVPGHLDGHTF.